A selection of T cell receptor beta chains follows, all from one sample in a study of OX40 agonist ivuxolimab in advanced cancers. Libraries were prepared by immunoSEQ multiplex PCR; TCRdb keeps only in-frame clonotypes and omits some of them. Of fewer than 80,000 clones listed, approximately 86% are singletons. The starting material was CD4+ or CD8+ T cells sorted from blood, obtained in a trial of the OX40 agonist ivuxolimab. Source of these receptors: an adult with an advanced solid tumor such as melanoma, head and neck, liver or kidney cancer. Each CDR3 is given with its conserved first and last residue. A D gene is named only where the DNA matches it firmly. The size entry is marked missing in some rows and otherwise reads once, few, many or a size class.

cdr3_nt,cdr3_aa,d_call,clone_size,j_call,v_call,cdr3_length
TGTGCCAGCTCACCCCCAATAGACAATGAGGACACAGATACGCAGTATTTT,CASSPPIDNEDTDTQYF,NA,NA,TRBJ2-3,TRBV18,17
TGTGCCAGCAGCTTCCGACTAGCGGCCTTGAATGAGCAGTTCTTC,CASSFRLAALNEQFF,TRBD2,NA,TRBJ2-1,TRBV7-9,15
TGTGCCAGCAGCGTAGGGGTTTTCGGTAACACTGAAGCTTTCTTT,CASSVGVFGNTEAFF,NA,NA,TRBJ1-1,TRBV9,15
TGTGCCATCAGTGAATCCGGAGGCCTCTACAATGAGCAGTTCTTC,CAISESGGLYNEQFF,NA,NA,TRBJ2-1,TRBV10-3,15
TGTGCCAGCAGCTTAACCGGACAGGGGGCTTCACCCCTCCACTTT,CASSLTGQGASPLHF,TRBD1,NA,TRBJ1-6,TRBV7-9,15
TGTGCCAGCAGCGATACGTACAATGAGCAGTTCTTC,CASSDTYNEQFF,NA,NA,TRBJ2-1,TRBV5-4,12
TGTGCCAGCAGCGTCGGGGCGGAGGTGGATACGCAGTATTTT,CASSVGAEVDTQYF,NA,NA,TRBJ2-3,TRBV7-9,14
TGTGCCACCTGGGACAGCTCCTATAATTCACCCCTCCACTTT,CATWDSSYNSPLHF,TRBD1,NA,TRBJ1-6,TRBV19,14
TGTGCCAGCAGCGCCAGGGGACGAGTCGATGAGCAGTTCTTC,CASSARGRVDEQFF,NA,few,TRBJ2-1,TRBV7-3,14
TGTGCCAGTAGCAAGGACAGGGCAGAGACCCAGTACTTC,CASSKDRAETQYF,TRBD1,once,TRBJ2-5,TRBV19,13
TGCGCCAGCAGCCAGAATCTAGCGGGAGGACCTTCCTACGAGCAGTACTTC,CASSQNLAGGPSYEQYF,TRBD2,NA,TRBJ2-7,TRBV4-3,17
TGTGCCAGCAGTGAAGCTTGGGGACAGGATAATTCACCCCTCCACTTT,CASSEAWGQDNSPLHF,TRBD1,NA,TRBJ1-6,TRBV2,16
TGTGCCAGCTGGGACACGGAAAATTACGAGCAGTACTTC,CASWDTENYEQYF,NA,NA,TRBJ2-7,TRBV2,13
TGTGCCAGCTCGGGACAGGGGTTCCACGAGCAGTACTTC,CASSGQGFHEQYF,TRBD1,NA,TRBJ2-7,TRBV7-8,13
TGTGCCAGCCATCGGACGAGTTCTGAAGCTTTCTTT,CASHRTSSEAFF,NA,NA,TRBJ1-1,TRBV2,12
TGTGCCAGCAGCTTAATGGGCATGGAAGGGACCCAGTACTTC,CASSLMGMEGTQYF,NA,NA,TRBJ2-5,TRBV7-2,14
TGCGCCAGCAGCCAAATACGGGATTCCTACAATGAGCAGTTCTTC,CASSQIRDSYNEQFF,NA,few,TRBJ2-1,TRBV4-1,15
TGTGCCAGCAGAGCACCGGGTGAAAAACTGTTTTTT,CASRAPGEKLFF,NA,NA,TRBJ1-4,TRBV6-1,12
TGTGCCAGAGTCCGGGACTGTTACACTGAAGCTTTCTTT,CARVRDCYTEAFF,NA,NA,TRBJ1-1,TRBV21-1,13
TGTGCCAGCAGCTCCCGTCAAACAGGGCTGGGCTATGGCTACACCTTC,CASSSRQTGLGYGYTF,NA,once,TRBJ1-2,TRBV7-2,16
TGTGCCAGCTCACCATGGGATTACCCAGATACGCAGTATTTT,CASSPWDYPDTQYF,NA,NA,TRBJ2-3,TRBV18,14
TGTGCCAGCAGCTCTCCGAGGGGCACAGATACGCAGTATTTT,CASSSPRGTDTQYF,NA,once,TRBJ2-3,TRBV6-5,14
TGTGCCAGTAGTATAGGGCCTTACATCCCAGGGAGGTACGAGCAGTACTTC,CASSIGPYIPGRYEQYF,NA,few,TRBJ2-7,TRBV19,17
TGTGCCAGCAGCCCAGTAGGGGCCCTCCGCACGTCAAATACGCAGTATTTT,CASSPVGALRTSNTQYF,NA,NA,TRBJ2-3,TRBV9,17
TGTGCCTGGAGTGTACGTAGGAGAGAAGGCGAGCAGTACTTC,CAWSVRRREGEQYF,NA,NA,TRBJ2-7,TRBV30,14
TGTGCCAGCAGTGAAACAGGAGTCTTCTCACCCCTCCACTTT,CASSETGVFSPLHF,NA,few,TRBJ1-6,TRBV2,14
TGTGCCAGCAGCTTGGAACTAGCGGCCACAGATACGCAGTATTTT,CASSLELAATDTQYF,TRBD2,once,TRBJ2-3,TRBV5-4,15
TGTGCCTGGAGACGCGGGGAGAGATACAATGAGCAGTTCTTC,CAWRRGERYNEQFF,NA,NA,TRBJ2-1,TRBV30,14
TGTGCCAGCAGCCCAGCGGGAAGGGGCACAGATACGCAGTATTTT,CASSPAGRGTDTQYF,TRBD2,NA,TRBJ2-3,TRBV7-2,15
TGTGCCAGCAGCTTATTCCTGGGGTCCACAGATACGCAGTATTTT,CASSLFLGSTDTQYF,NA,NA,TRBJ2-3,TRBV7-3,15
TGTGCCAGCAGCTTAGGGGCCACAGGGACTGAAGCTTTCTTT,CASSLGATGTEAFF,NA,NA,TRBJ1-1,TRBV7-3,14
TGCGCCAGCAAATCTCGACAGGGCAGTCAGGAAAAACTGTTTTTT,CASKSRQGSQEKLFF,TRBD1,NA,TRBJ1-4,TRBV10-2,15
TGTGCCAGCAGTGACGAGGGCAGGGAAGAGACCCAGTACTTC,CASSDEGREETQYF,NA,NA,TRBJ2-5,TRBV25-1,14
TGTGCCAGCAGCGCCAGGACAGATACGCAGTATTTT,CASSARTDTQYF,NA,NA,TRBJ2-3,TRBV9,12
TGTGCCTGGAGTCCAAGGGGGCTCAAGGACACTGAAGCTTTCTTT,CAWSPRGLKDTEAFF,TRBD1,NA,TRBJ1-1,TRBV30,15
TGTGCCAGCAGCTCCCCCCGGAGGGCTGGGGCCAACGTCCTGACTTTC,CASSSPRRAGANVLTF,NA,once,TRBJ2-6,TRBV7-2,16